The T cell receptor beta chain described here comes from a study of vaccination and CD4 T cells after COVID-19. About the research overall: The convalescents comprised six males and four females, two of them Hispanic.

Sequencing of cultured CD4+ T cell DNA used the Oncomine TCR Beta short-read assay. TCRdb used MiXCR to reprocess the PCR reads, holding one entry per CDR3 protein. The sample lists some 21,000 distinct CDR3 sequences; 52% were seen once. The treatment denotes: roughly 11-day PBMC culture with coronavirus spike peptide pools or control peptides (ViraFEST assay). The medium had half its volume replaced with fresh IL-2 medium on days 3 and 7. Negative selection was the method that isolated CD4+ T cells after more than eight days of culture. The V end was cut by 3 bases, the J end by 0 bases, with 12 bases between. CDR1 DFQATT and CDR2 SNEGSKA come from the germline V gene (reference sequence). CDR3 length: 15 amino acids. Only a few counts were recorded for this clonotype. Its antigen is as yet unknown.

This receptor was obtained from a human donor who had recovered from COVID-19. Sample: CD4+ T cells from blood, cultured in vitro. The chain combines TRBV20-1 with TRBJ2-4, with a possible D match to TRBD2 (5 bases). The CDR3 DNA follows: TGCAGTGCTAGTCCCCCCGGGGTAGCCAAAAACATTCAGTACTTC. Its protein product is CSASPPGVAKNIQYF.